This T cell receptor (beta chain) was found in a study of T cell responses to AZD1222 COVID-19 vaccine. Method: immunoSEQ multiplex PCR; TCRdb's copy keeps in-frame clones and lacks some. The sample lists approximately 84,000 clones, around 87% seen once, with 31% in the top ten. The V gene's germline CDR1 is MDHEN and CDR2 SYDVKM. The CDR3 covers 12 residues. The V and J ends lost 4 bases and 9 bases respectively, with 10 bases between them. Study-level results: Only five or six individuals given AZD1222 were seropositive at baseline. Females outnumbered males among donors, who were mostly white British; clonal diversity was possibly underestimated.

In regard to this clone: Its antigen remains unknown.

This sequence joins TRBV28 and TRBJ1-5, with D possibly matching TRBD1 (5 bases). The sequencing used peripheral blood, collected on day 0 of AZD1222 vaccination. This clonotype originated in an adult in good health. The CDR3 bases are TGTGCCAGCAGTTGGGGCCTAGGGCCCCAGCATTTT. It translates to CASSWGLGPQHF. The variable domain in full, completed from reference TRBV28 and TRBJ1-5, reads DVKVTQSSRYLVKRTGEKVFLECVQDMDHENMFWYRQDPGLGLRLIYFSYDVKMKEKGDIPEGYSVSREKKERFSLILESASTNQTSMYLCASSWGLGPQHFGDGTRLSIL.